One sample yielded the 20 T cell receptor beta chains listed below, sequenced in a study of T cell responses to AZD1222 COVID-19 vaccine. The assay was immunoSEQ multiplex PCR, and TCRdb's table has in-frame clones only and misses some. Of about 85,000 clones in the sample, roughly nine tenths were seen once. The sample here was peripheral blood, taken on day 0 of AZD1222 vaccination. The source is an adult in good health.

This chain links TRBV4-1 with TRBJ1-2; tentatively, D is TRBD1 (5 bases). Trimming left V 4 bases short and J 0 bases short, with 12 bases between. The germline V gene has CDR1 MGHRA and CDR2 YSYEKL. This CDR3 spans 15 amino acids. DNA of the CDR3: TGCGCCAGCAGCCTTCCGGGACGAGCTAACTATGGCTACACCTTC. Protein sequence: CASSLPGRANYGYTF.

This clone was seen just once. The rearrangement joins TRBV4-1 to TRBJ2-7; no reliable D call. The V gene lost 1 base and the J gene lost 1 base, with 8 bases spanning the gap. The CDR3 covers 14 residues. CDR1 and CDR2 (germline): MGHRA, YSYEKL. In DNA form, the CDR3 reads TGCGCCAGCAGCCAAGCCTTTTTTTCCTACGAGCAGTACTTC. Translating gives CASSQAFFSYEQYF.

The chain combines TRBV19 with TRBJ1-3; maybe TRBD1 (6 bases). The CDR3 runs to 14 residues. Germline V gives CDR1 LNHDA, CDR2 SQIVND (reference sequence). Between the trimmed V and J ends, which lost 3 bases and 2 bases, there was a span of 8 bases. CDR3 sequence: CASSIGGAGNTIYF. In nucleotides, the CDR3 is TGTGCCAGTAGTATTGGGGGCGCTGGAAACACCATATATTTT.

The chain carries TRBV24-1 and TRBJ1-5; no definite D call. V lost 3 bases, J lost 5 bases, and 10 bases lay in between. The CDR3 contains 14 residues. From germline, CDR1 is KGHDR and CDR2 SFDVKD. The CDR3 reads CATSDPGPDQPQHF. The CDR3 DNA reads TGTGCCACCAGTGATCCCGGACCCGATCAGCCCCAGCATTTT.

CDR3 in amino acids: CASSLGQGVTDTQYF. The CDR3 DNA is TGTGCCAGCTCACTGGGACAGGGTGTGACAGATACGCAGTATTTT. The chain recombines TRBV18 with TRBJ2-3; TRBD1 aligns across 9 bases. CDR1 and CDR2 from the germline V gene are KGHSH and LQKENI. The CDR3 covers 15 residues. The V segment lost 4 bases and the J segment 3 bases; nucleotides outside the gene matches: 5.

This clone was seen a few times. The rearrangement joins TRBV27 to TRBJ2-5; D may be TRBD2 (7 bases). Germline lookup yields CDR1 MNHEY and CDR2 SMNVEV (reference sequence). The CDR3 consists of 12 residues. Trimming cost V 8 bases and J 3 bases, with 10 bases left between them. The CDR3 spells CASRGGEETQYF. CDR3 coding DNA: TGTGCCAGCCGAGGGGGGGAAGAGACCCAGTACTTC.

This rearrangement joins TRBV28 to TRBJ1-2; perhaps TRBD1 as D (6 bases). This CDR3 contains 14 residues. V was trimmed by 11 bases and J by 7 bases, leaving 23 bases between them. CDR1 MDHEN and CDR2 SYDVKM come from the germline V gene. CDR3 nucleotides: TGTGCCGGGGACGGAGGGCGGGGGGCCGGTGGCTACACCTTC. It specifies CAGDGGRGAGGYTF.

This chain links TRBV18 with TRBJ1-3; D is unresolved. V lost 2 bases, J lost 1 base, and 12 bases lay in between. Germline CDR1 is KGHSH and CDR2 is LQKENI. CDR3 length equals 16 residues. CDR3 sequence (DNA): TGTGCCAGCTCACCATCTAGGACGGGGTCTGGAAACACCATATATTTT. It yields the protein CASSPSRTGSGNTIYF.

V usage is TRBV3-1 (or the pseudogene TRBV3-2) and J usage is TRBJ1-5; D is unclear. V was clipped by 2 bases and J by 6 bases, with 11 bases between them. Germline CDR1 is LGHDT and CDR2 is YNNKEL (reference sequence). This CDR3 comprises 14 residues. This CDR3 is CASSQNRVSQPQHF. DNA of the CDR3: TGTGCCAGCAGCCAAAATAGGGTTTCTCAGCCCCAGCATTTT.

The rearrangement links TRBV9 to TRBJ1-6; D not resolved. Trimming shortened V by 7 bases and J by 10 bases, and 15 bases separated the two germline ends. Germline V gives CDR1 SGDLS, CDR2 YYNGEE. The CDR3 loop spans 13 amino acids. CDR3 in DNA: TGTGCCAGCCCCCAAGAGACAAACTCACCCCTCCACTTT. It is translated as CASPQETNSPLHF.

In nucleotides, the CDR3 is TGCGCCAGCAGCCAAAATTTGGCCGGCGGAGTCGCTGGAAACACCATATATTTT. Protein: CASSQNLAGGVAGNTIYF. The chain couples TRBV5-1 to TRBJ1-3; D is unclear. Germline-derived CDR1 and CDR2 are SGHRS and YFSETQ. The CDR3 sequence is 18 residues long. V gave up 4 bases and J gave up 2 bases, with 22 bases separating them.

This chain uses TRBV6-5 with TRBJ1-6, with D possibly matching TRBD1 (5 bases). Trimming stripped 8 bases from V and 10 bases from J, with 12 bases between. The length of the CDR3 is 12 residues. Germline V gene lookup returns CDR1 MNHEY and CDR2 SVGAGI. The CDR3 here is CASQGSGSPLHF. The CDR3 nucleotides read TGTGCCAGCCAGGGATCGGGGTCACCCCTCCACTTT.

This clone was recorded a few times. The CDR3 DNA follows: TGCGCCAGCAGCTCCCCACAGGGAGGAGGTGTCTCACCCCTCCACTTT. Translated: CASSSPQGGGVSPLHF. V gene TRBV5-1 combines with J gene TRBJ1-6; TRBD1 might be the D (6 bases). This CDR3 is 16 amino acids long. V lost 3 bases, J lost 10 bases, and 20 bases lay in between. CDR1 SGHRS and CDR2 YFSETQ come from the germline V gene.

This clone was detected many times. The V call is TRBV9, the J call TRBJ1-1; the D is unclear. V was shortened by 4 bases and J by 0 bases, with 10 bases between the two germline ends. The CDR3 consists of 14 residues. The germline V gene encodes CDR1 SGDLS and CDR2 YYNGEE. The CDR3 loop is CASSLTALNTEAFF. The CDR3 DNA reads TGTGCCAGCAGCCTCACAGCCCTGAACACTGAAGCTTTCTTT.

This sequence joins TRBV6-4 and TRBJ2-6, with D unclear. The length of the CDR3 is 16 residues. V was cut by 5 bases and J by 0 bases, with 11 bases left in between. Germline V gene data show CDR1 as MRHNA and CDR2 as SNTAGT. In DNA form, the CDR3 reads TGTGCCAGCAGTTTCTCAGGATCCTCTGGGGCCAACGTCCTGACTTTC. Translation: CASSFSGSSGANVLTF.

V usage is TRBV27 and J usage is TRBJ1-1; weak D call: TRBD1 (5 bases). V was trimmed by 5 bases and J by 5 bases, leaving 18 bases between them. The CDR3 extends over 15 amino acids. Germline loops: CDR1 MNHEY, CDR2 SMNVEV (reference sequence). CDR3 in DNA: TGTGCCAGCAGTCACTTACAGGTGATTCGGACTGAAGCTTTCTTT. As protein: CASSHLQVIRTEAFF.

The V and J genes are TRBV28 and TRBJ2-7; TRBD1 or TRBD2 may be the D gene (7 bases each). Germline values: CDR1 MDHEN, CDR2 SYDVKM. Trimming shortened V by 5 bases and J by 5 bases, and 16 bases separated the two germline ends. The CDR3 runs to 14 residues. The CDR3 DNA reads as TGTGCCAGCAGTCCCCAGGGGGAGGGCGACGAGCAGTACTTC. This codes for CASSPQGEGDEQYF.

This chain uses TRBV28 with TRBJ1-5, with a tentative D call TRBD1 (5 bases). This CDR3 contains 13 residues. V was clipped by 5 bases and J by 6 bases, with 11 bases between them. The germline V gene has CDR1 MDHEN and CDR2 SYDVKM. This CDR3 reads CASSQTRGQPQHF. Written as DNA, the CDR3 is TGTGCCAGCAGTCAGACAAGGGGTCAGCCCCAGCATTTT.

In its sample, this clone was seen once. The chain combines TRBV27 with TRBJ2-7; weak D call: TRBD2 (6 bases). Germline V lookup: CDR1 MNHEY, CDR2 SMNVEV (reference sequence). This CDR3 is 14 amino acids long. V was clipped by 2 bases and J by 1 base, with 9 bases between them. This CDR3 is CASSLLSGSYEQYF. As DNA, the CDR3 is TGTGCCAGCAGTTTACTTAGCGGATCCTACGAGCAGTACTTC.

This clone was observed a handful of times. The rearrangement joins TRBV5-1 to TRBJ2-3; 13 bases map to TRBD2. The germline gives CDR1 SGHRS, CDR2 YFSETQ. V gave up 4 bases and J gave up 2 bases; unmatched junction bases: 7. There are 17 residues in the CDR3. For the CDR3, the DNA is TGCGCCAGCAGCCGGACTAGCGGGGGCCCAACCACAGATACGCAGTATTTT. Protein: CASSRTSGGPTTDTQYF.